The next 13 T cell receptor beta chains were all read from a single sample in a study of radiotherapy plus CTLA-4 blockade in lung cancer. Assay: immunoSEQ multiplex PCR; the TCRdb copy retains only in-frame clones and omits some. The sample gives about 80,000 clones, under 80% of which show up once; about 23% is in the top ten. This sample comprised peripheral blood, obtained from a patient treated with radiotherapy plus ipilimumab. The receptor set was obtained from a human donor with non-small cell lung cancer whose response to radiotherapy plus ipilimumab could not be evaluated. Some clones in this sample may be carry-over from other donors' samples.

J is TRBJ2-2 and V is TRBV25-1; D remains ambiguous. There are 12 residues in the CDR3. The germline V gene has CDR1 MGHDK and CDR2 SYGVNS. The V and J ends lost 6 bases and 4 bases respectively, with 6 bases between them. CDR3 in amino acids: CASSGSTGELFF. CDR3 nucleotides: TGTGCCAGCAGCGGTAGCACCGGGGAGCTGTTTTTT.

The chain recombines TRBV25-1 with TRBJ1-5; D is uncertain. CDR3 size: 13 residues. The V end lost 5 bases, the J end lost 4 bases, and 9 bases lay between the germline ends. CDR1 and CDR2 from the germline V gene are MGHDK and SYGVNS. The CDR3 protein is CASSPPLNQPQHF. CDR3 nucleotides: TGTGCCAGCAGTCCTCCCCTAAATCAGCCCCAGCATTTT.

The chain couples TRBV7-8 to TRBJ2-5; D gene ambiguous. In germline, CDR1 is SGHVS, CDR2 FQNEAQ. There are 12 residues in the CDR3. V gave up 4 bases and J gave up 4 bases, with 7 bases separating them. The CDR3 here is CASSSRGETQYF. The CDR3 DNA reads TGTGCCAGCAGCTCGAGAGGAGAGACCCAGTACTTC. Looking up the rest from reference TRBV7-8 and TRBJ2-5 gives the full variable domain: GAGVSQSPRYKVAKRGQDVALRCDPISGHVSLFWYQQALGQGPEFLTYFQNEAQLDKSGLPSDRFFAERPEGSVSTLKIQRTQQEDSAVYLCASSSRGETQYFGPGTRLLVL.

The V and J genes are TRBV18 and TRBJ1-1, with 8 positions matching TRBD1. Germline CDR1 and CDR2: KGHSH and LQKENI. The CDR3 sequence is 13 residues long. J was trimmed by 8 bases and V by 5 bases; bases with no gene match: 7. The CDR3, as DNA: TGTGCCAGCTCAGCCCAGACAGGGGTCGAAGCTTTCTTT. This encodes CASSAQTGVEAFF.

The genes are TRBV4-1 and TRBJ1-1; 7 bases are a match to TRBD1. CDR3 size: 14 residues. Unmatched junction bases numbered 8, after V lost 0 bases and J lost 10 bases. CDR1 is MGHRA and CDR2 is YSYEKL in the germline V gene. CDR3 residues: CASSQDRTGAGAFF. The CDR3 DNA sequence: TGCGCCAGCAGCCAAGATAGGACAGGCGCCGGAGCTTTCTTT.

As DNA, the CDR3 is TGCAGCGCTCGCTCAGGGGCAAAGCAGTACTTC. It codes for CSARSGAKQYF. The chain joins TRBV29-1 to TRBJ2-7; D possibly corresponds to TRBD1 (6 bases). The CDR3 length is 11 residues. V lost 7 bases, J lost 8 bases, and 15 bases lay in between. CDR1 is SQVTM, CDR2 ANQGSEA, per germline.

This chain joins TRBV28 and TRBJ1-1; D is undetermined. The germline CDR1 and CDR2 sequences are MDHEN and SYDVKM. This CDR3 comprises 12 residues. V lost 7 bases, J lost 0 bases, and 6 bases lay in between. DNA of the CDR3: TGTGCCAGCAAGGAGCTGAACACTGAAGCTTTCTTT. It yields the protein CASKELNTEAFF.

The chain combines TRBV27 with TRBJ1-6; D is possibly TRBD1 (5 bases). With 3 bases removed from V and 5 bases from J, the gap between germline ends came to 20 bases. This CDR3 contains 18 residues. CDR1 is MNHEY and CDR2 is SMNVEV in the germline V gene (reference sequence). This chain's CDR3 is CASSFVLPTGGHNSPLHF. The DNA for the CDR3 is TGTGCCAGCAGTTTCGTACTCCCTACCGGGGGACATAATTCACCCCTCCACTTT.

This clone was observed a few times. This chain connects TRBV5-6 to TRBJ1-6; 7 nucleotides align to TRBD1. Germline V CDR1 and CDR2: SGHDT, YYEEEE. This CDR3 spans 15 amino acids. The J segment lost 5 bases and the V segment lost 2 bases, leaving 4 bases of the junction unmatched. CDR3 sequence (DNA): TGTGCCAGCAGCTTTGACAGGGAGAATAATTCACCCCTCCACTTT. Encoded protein: CASSFDRENNSPLHF.

This chain uses TRBV6-5 with TRBJ2-1; D may be TRBD2 (7 bases). From germline, CDR1 is MNHEY and CDR2 SVGAGI. This CDR3 contains 13 residues. The V end was cut by 2 bases, the J end by 8 bases, with 10 bases between. Written as DNA, the CDR3 is TGTGCCAGCAGTTACGGGGGGGCCTATGAGCAGTTCTTC. The encoded protein is CASSYGGAYEQFF.

The rearrangement uses TRBV6-5 and TRBJ2-5, with D maybe TRBD2 (5 bases). CDR3 length equals 14 residues. Germline CDR1 and CDR2: MNHEY and SVGAGI. Deletions cut 5 bases from V and 5 bases from J, with 15 bases between. DNA of the CDR3: TGTGCCAGCAGTCCCACGGGGATCAGGGAGACCCAGTACTTC. Its protein product is CASSPTGIRETQYF.

The rearrangement links TRBV29-1 to TRBJ1-1; D gene uncertain. Germline V CDR1 and CDR2: SQVTM, ANQGSEA. Trimming removed 6 bases from V and 1 base from J, with 15 bases in between. This CDR3 contains 14 residues. For the CDR3, the DNA is TGCAGCGTGAGCTTTACGGCAGGGAACACTGAAGCTTTCTTT. Encoded protein: CSVSFTAGNTEAFF.

The V gene is TRBV28, the J gene TRBJ2-7, with 7 bases aligning to TRBD2. Germline CDR1 and CDR2: MDHEN and SYDVKM. This CDR3 is built from 16 residues. With V trimmed by 4 bases and J by 4 bases, 13 bases remained unmatched. This CDR3 reads CASSSPRGGALYEQYF. CDR3 DNA sequence: TGTGCCAGCAGTTCCCCCCGGGGAGGGGCCCTATACGAGCAGTACTTC. Together with reference TRBV28 and TRBJ2-7, the CDR3 gives the full variable domain: DVKVTQSSRYLVKRTGEKVFLECVQDMDHENMFWYRQDPGLGLRLIYFSYDVKMKEKGDIPEGYSVSREKKERFSLILESASTNQTSMYLCASSSPRGGALYEQYFGPGTRLTVT.